These 27 T cell receptor beta chains share one sample of origin, sequenced in a study of preoperative IRX-2 immunotherapy in early breast cancer. Here immunoSEQ multiplex PCR was the method, and the copy in TCRdb shows in-frame clones only, minus some. The sample holds fewer than 30,000 clones, 90% seen once. The treatment: preoperative locoregional IRX-2 cytokine immunotherapy. Sampling was performed from a patient treated with IRX-2 immunotherapy. The origin of the receptors is a human donor with breast cancer.

V gene TRBV2 combines with J gene TRBJ1-4; the D is unclear. The V end lost 7 bases, the J end lost 5 bases, and 14 bases lay between the germline ends. The CDR3 spans 14 residues. The germline V gene encodes CDR1 SNHLY and CDR2 FYNNEI. This chain's CDR3 is CASNTGGSNEKLFF. CDR3 sequence (DNA): TGTGCCAGCAACACGGGAGGCTCGAATGAAAAACTGTTTTTT.

The chain employs TRBV6-1 and TRBJ2-7, with TRBD1 identical over 9 bases. The CDR3 is made up of 13 amino acids. V lost 6 bases to trimming and J lost 3 bases; unmatched junction nucleotides: 3. Germline V gene lookup returns CDR1 MNHNS and CDR2 SASEGT. The CDR3 DNA is TGTGCCAGCAGACAGGGGGCAAGCTACGAGCAGTACTTC. It specifies CASRQGASYEQYF.

This clone was recorded a few times. The chain uses TRBV4-1 and TRBJ1-2; D is unclear. CDR3 size: 13 residues. Germline-derived CDR1 and CDR2 are MGHRA and YSYEKL. Trimming left V 1 base short and J 4 bases short, with 7 bases between. The CDR3 bases are TGCGCCAGCAGCCAAGTCGGATTCTATGGCTACACCTTC. Its protein is CASSQVGFYGYTF.

This clone appeared a few times. V is TRBV6-5 and J is TRBJ1-1; TRBD1 is a possible D gene (6 bases). The germline V and J ends were trimmed by 6 bases and 3 bases, with 11 bases remaining between them. Germline CDR1 and CDR2: MNHEY and SVGAGI. CDR3 length equals 13 residues. The CDR3: CASSPTGDTEAFF. The CDR3 DNA sequence: TGTGCCAGCAGCCCGACAGGAGACACTGAAGCTTTCTTT.

The chain couples TRBV5-4 to TRBJ1-1, with TRBD1 as a possible D gene (6 bases). The CDR3 runs 12 residues. From germline, CDR1 is SGHNT and CDR2 YYREEE (reference sequence). Trimming removed 3 bases from V and 6 bases from J, with 9 bases in between. Written as DNA, the CDR3 is TGTGCCAGCAGCTCTGGGGGCCCTGAAGCTTTCTTT. Encoded protein: CASSSGGPEAFF.

The J gene is TRBJ1-6, the V gene TRBV10-3; TRBD1 might be the D (5 bases). This CDR3 is built from 14 residues. Germline V lookup: CDR1 ENHRY, CDR2 SYGVKD. The V and J ends lost 0 bases and 6 bases respectively, with 6 bases between them. As DNA, the CDR3 is TGTGCCATCAGTGAGTCGACAGTTAATTCACCCCTCCACTTT. This sequence encodes CAISESTVNSPLHF.

The J gene is TRBJ1-1, the V gene TRBV6-4; 8 bases match TRBD1. The CDR3 sequence is 13 residues long. The trim removed 5 bases at V and 5 bases at J, leaving 4 bases unmatched. Germline V gives CDR1 MRHNA, CDR2 SNTAGT. The CDR3 sequence is CASSQDRATEAFF. CDR3 nucleotide sequence: TGTGCCAGCAGTCAGGACAGGGCGACTGAAGCTTTCTTT.

V gene TRBV10-3 combines with J gene TRBJ2-7; 7 positions agree with TRBD1. This CDR3 spans 16 amino acids. In germline, CDR1 is ENHRY, CDR2 SYGVKD. V gave up 10 bases and J gave up 3 bases; unmatched junction bases: 18. Here the CDR3 reads CASRNGQRQGLYEQYF. The CDR3 nucleotides read TGTGCCAGCAGAAACGGACAAAGACAGGGTCTCTACGAGCAGTACTTC.

This chain uses TRBV20-1 with TRBJ2-1; D gene ambiguous. This CDR3 contains 10 residues. With 6 bases removed from V and 5 bases from J, the gap between germline ends came to 5 bases. Germline V gives CDR1 DFQATT, CDR2 SNEGSKA (reference sequence). CDR3 nucleotide sequence: TGCAGTGCCGAGGACAATGAGCAGTTCTTC. It encodes CSAEDNEQFF.

The rearrangement links TRBV5-1 to TRBJ1-2; D gene ambiguous. The ends were cut back, 0 bases at V and 4 bases at J, with 7 bases in the middle. The CDR3 runs to 13 residues. Germline CDR1 and CDR2: SGHRS and YFSETQ. The CDR3 spells CASSLEQIYGYTF. The CDR3 bases are TGCGCCAGCAGCTTGGAACAGATCTATGGCTACACCTTC.

The genes are TRBV6-5 and TRBJ2-5; the D is unclear. Trimming stripped 5 bases from V and 5 bases from J, with 12 bases between. Germline V gives CDR1 MNHEY, CDR2 SVGAGI. This CDR3 is 13 amino acids long. The CDR3: CASSTPGTETQYF. DNA of the CDR3: TGTGCCAGCAGTACACCGGGCACGGAGACCCAGTACTTC.

The chain recombines TRBV4-1 with TRBJ2-4; D unresolved. This CDR3 region has 15 residues. Germline V gene sequence: CDR1 MGHRA, CDR2 YSYEKL. Trimming cost V 0 bases and J 5 bases, with 11 bases left between them. In DNA form, the CDR3 reads TGCGCCAGCAGCCAAGATTGGCTGACACAAAACATTCAGTACTTC. As protein: CASSQDWLTQNIQYF.

This clone was seen just once. The chain has TRBV15 and TRBJ2-4; D unresolved. V was clipped by 3 bases and J by 4 bases, with 7 bases between them. CDR1 is LNHNV, CDR2 YYDKDF, per germline (reference sequence). The CDR3 runs to 13 residues. Here the CDR3 reads CATSRDLKNIQYF. CDR3 nucleotides: TGTGCCACCAGCAGGGACCTGAAAAACATTCAGTACTTC.

The V gene is TRBV5-4, the J gene TRBJ1-3, with D maybe TRBD1 (6 bases). Germline V gives CDR1 SGHNT, CDR2 YYREEE (reference sequence). V was cut by 4 bases and J by 2 bases, with 16 bases left in between. This CDR3 is built from 16 residues. CDR3 bases: TGTGCCAGCAGCCCCTATACAGGGTTCGCTGGAAACACCATATATTTT. Protein sequence: CASSPYTGFAGNTIYF.

V and J are TRBV28 and TRBJ2-3, with 9 bases aligning to TRBD1. CDR3 size: 15 residues. Germline CDR1 reads MDHEN; CDR2 reads SYDVKM. The junction had 9 bases not matched to a gene; V was cut back by 6 bases and J by 5 bases. CDR3 in DNA: TGTGCCAGCAGGGGCTACAGGGGGCCGGGAGATACGCAGTATTTT. Amino acids: CASRGYRGPGDTQYF.

As for this clone: Other DNA variants within this sample encode the same CDR3. V and J are TRBV11-2 and TRBJ2-1; 8 bases align to TRBD1. The CDR3 spans 14 residues. After removal of 1 base from V and 4 bases from J, the junction contained 0 bases not matched to a gene. CDR1 and CDR2 from the germline V gene are SGHAT and FQNNGV. The CDR3 region is CASSLGTGYNEQFF. In DNA, the CDR3 is TGTGCCAGCAGCTTAGGGACAGGGTACAATGAGCAGTTCTTC.

The V gene is TRBV28, the J gene TRBJ1-2, with a tentative D call TRBD1 (5 bases). V gave up 5 bases and J gave up 4 bases, with 14 bases separating them. Germline CDR1 reads MDHEN; CDR2 reads SYDVKM. The CDR3 covers 14 residues. The CDR3 nucleotides are TGTGCCAGCAGTGGGGACGTAGGCACCTATGGCTACACCTTC. Translating gives CASSGDVGTYGYTF.

This chain uses TRBV20-1 with TRBJ2-5; D unresolved. The CDR3 totals 10 residues. Looked up from germline, CDR1 is DFQATT and CDR2 is SNEGSKA (reference sequence). Trimming removed 0 bases at V and 5 bases at J, with 1 base between. CDR3 sequence reads: CSARDETQYF. The DNA of the CDR3 is TGCAGTGCTAGAGACGAGACCCAGTACTTC.

V gene TRBV2 combines with J gene TRBJ2-6; the D is unclear. The CDR3 contains 14 residues. Trimming stripped 6 bases from V and 1 base from J, with 7 bases between. Germline CDR1 SNHLY, CDR2 FYNNEI. The CDR3 DNA follows: TGTGCCAGCAGGACCTGGTCTGGGGCCAACGTCCTGACTTTC. Residues: CASRTWSGANVLTF.

This clone is a singleton in its sample. DNA of the CDR3: TGTGCCTGGAGTGTAGGGGGGGATACGCAGTATTTT. Protein: CAWSVGGDTQYF. The chain employs TRBV30 and TRBJ2-3, with D possibly called TRBD1 or TRBD2 (6 bases each). The germline V gene encodes CDR1 GTSNPN and CDR2 SVGIG (reference sequence). V lost 0 bases to trimming and J lost 6 bases, with 7 bases between them. The CDR3 loop spans 12 amino acids.

This clone was observed a few times. The gene calls are TRBV2 and TRBJ1-3; D remains ambiguous. Per germline, CDR1 SNHLY and CDR2 FYNNEI. This CDR3 has 17 amino acids. Trimming took off 2 bases at V and 0 bases at J, with 14 bases between the two ends. The CDR3 nucleotides read TGTGCCAGCAGTGAAATATCCTCAAGGGCCTCTGGAAACACCATATATTTT. It specifies CASSEISSRASGNTIYF.

V usage is TRBV9 and J usage is TRBJ2-1; a weak D match, TRBD2 (5 bases). Trimming removed 0 bases at V and 9 bases at J, with 16 bases between. Germline CDR1 SGDLS, CDR2 YYNGEE. This CDR3 is built from 15 residues. CDR3 amino acids: CASSVVDRLRGEQFF. The CDR3 DNA reads TGTGCCAGCAGCGTAGTGGATAGGCTCCGGGGTGAGCAGTTCTTC.

The chain is built from TRBV9 and TRBJ1-6; TRBD1 might be the D (5 bases). The CDR3 covers 14 residues. Per the germline V gene, CDR1 is SGDLS and CDR2 is YYNGEE. V dropped 2 bases and J dropped 10 bases, with 13 bases sitting between them. CDR3: CASSVAGSGSPLHF. In DNA, the CDR3 is TGTGCCAGCAGCGTGGCAGGCTCAGGGTCACCCCTCCACTTT. Full variable domain (missing parts from reference TRBV9 and TRBJ1-6): DSGVTQTPKHLITATGQRVTLRCSPRSGDLSVYWYQQSLDQGLQFLIQYYNGEERAKGNILERFSAQQFPDLHSELNLSSLELGDSALYFCASSVAGSGSPLHFGNGTRLTVT.

This sequence joins TRBV9 and TRBJ2-5; D perhaps matches TRBD2 (6 bases). The germline V gene encodes CDR1 SGDLS and CDR2 YYNGEE. V lost 0 bases, J lost 4 bases, and 13 bases lay in between. This CDR3 region has 15 residues. CDR3 amino acids: CASSVVDRGGETQYF. In nucleotides, the CDR3 is TGTGCCAGCAGCGTAGTAGATAGGGGAGGAGAGACCCAGTACTTC.

The J gene is TRBJ1-5, the V gene TRBV15; D ambiguous. CDR1 is LNHNV and CDR2 is YYDKDF in the germline V gene (reference sequence). Trimming removed 3 bases from V and 6 bases from J, with 12 bases in between. CDR3 length: 14 amino acids. Here the CDR3 DNA reads TGTGCCACCAGCAGGGGAGAGGGTGGTCAGCCCCAGCATTTT. This codes for CATSRGEGGQPQHF.

V gene TRBV7-8 combines with J gene TRBJ2-1, with 7 positions matching TRBD2. V shed 3 bases, J shed 0 bases, and the junction held 8 bases outside the gene matches. The CDR3 contains 17 residues. Germline V CDR1 and CDR2: SGHVS, FQNEAQ. In DNA, the CDR3 is TGTGCCAGCAGCTTTAGTAGCGGGCAGAGCTCCTACAATGAGCAGTTCTTC. It yields the protein CASSFSSGQSSYNEQFF. Supplemented by reference TRBV7-8 and TRBJ2-1, the full variable domain reads GAGVSQSPRYKVAKRGQDVALRCDPISGHVSLFWYQQALGQGPEFLTYFQNEAQLDKSGLPSDRFFAERPEGSVSTLKIQRTQQEDSAVYLCASSFSSGQSSYNEQFFGPGTRLTVL.

The chain recombines TRBV11-2 with TRBJ2-3, with D possibly matching TRBD1 (5 bases). The CDR3 runs 16 residues. CDR1 SGHAT and CDR2 FQNNGV come from the germline V gene. Trimming cost V 1 base and J 1 base, with 12 bases left between them. CDR3 amino acids: CASSLGRVQGTDTQYF. In DNA, the CDR3 is TGTGCCAGCAGCTTAGGTAGAGTACAGGGCACAGATACGCAGTATTTT.